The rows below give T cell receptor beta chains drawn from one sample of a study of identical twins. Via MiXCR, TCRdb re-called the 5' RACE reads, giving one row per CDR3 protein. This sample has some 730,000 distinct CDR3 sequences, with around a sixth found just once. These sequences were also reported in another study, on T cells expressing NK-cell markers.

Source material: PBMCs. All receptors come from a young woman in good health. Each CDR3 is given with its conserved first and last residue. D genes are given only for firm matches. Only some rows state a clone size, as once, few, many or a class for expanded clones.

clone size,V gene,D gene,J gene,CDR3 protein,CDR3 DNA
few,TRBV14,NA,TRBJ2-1,CASSQDSGIGNEQFF,TGTGCCAGCAGCCAAGATTCAGGGATTGGCAATGAGCAGTTCTTC
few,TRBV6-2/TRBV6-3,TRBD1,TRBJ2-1,CASSGTTGDYNEQFF,TGTGCCAGCAGTGGAACGACAGGGGACTACAATGAGCAGTTCTTC
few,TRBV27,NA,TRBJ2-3,CASSSPLGGTYTDTQYF,TGTGCCAGCAGCTCTCCCTTGGGCGGGACATACACAGATACGCAGTATTTT
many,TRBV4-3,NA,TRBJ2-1,CASSQDSPGTNGYNEQFF,TGCGCCAGCAGCCAAGACTCGCCGGGAACCAACGGGTATAATGAGCAGTTCTTC
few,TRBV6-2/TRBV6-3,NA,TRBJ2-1,CASRPDQYNEQFF,TGTGCCAGCAGACCCGATCAATACAATGAGCAGTTCTTC
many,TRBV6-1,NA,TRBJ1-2,CASRAVPKRDYGYTF,TGTGCCAGCAGAGCTGTACCAAAGAGGGACTATGGCTACACCTTC
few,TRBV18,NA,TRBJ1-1,CASSPGGSRNTEAFF,TGTGCCAGCTCTCCTGGGGGTTCAAGGAACACTGAAGCTTTCTTT
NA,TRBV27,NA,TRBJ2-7,CASSFTTGHYEQYF,TGTGCCAGCAGTTTCACAACAGGTCACTACGAGCAGTACTTC
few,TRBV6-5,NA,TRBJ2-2,CASSRTPGELFF,TGTGCCAGCAGCCGAACGCCCGGGGAGCTGTTTTTT
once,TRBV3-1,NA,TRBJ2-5,CASSQAGSGETQYF,TGTGCCAGCAGCCAAGCAGGGAGTGGGGAGACCCAGTACTTC
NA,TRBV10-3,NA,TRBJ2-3,CAISDLASDTQYF,TGTGCCATCAGCGACTTAGCGTCGGATACGCAGTATTTT
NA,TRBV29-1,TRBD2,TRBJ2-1,CSVGTSEFGEQFF,TGCAGCGTCGGGACTAGCGAATTTGGTGAGCAGTTCTTC
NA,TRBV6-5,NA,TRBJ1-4,CASSYLGLREKLFF,TGTGCCAGCAGTTACCTCGGACTTCGAGAAAAACTGTTTTTT
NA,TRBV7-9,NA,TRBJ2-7,CASSKTAQGEQYF,TGTGCCAGCAGCAAGACTGCCCAGGGCGAGCAGTACTTC
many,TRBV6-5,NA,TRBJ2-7,CASSSTTRSEQYF,TGTGCCAGCAGTTCGACTACTAGATCCGAGCAGTACTTC
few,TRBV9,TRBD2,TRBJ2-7,CASSESGATEEQYF,TGTGCCAGCAGCGAAAGCGGGGCCACCGAGGAGCAGTACTTC
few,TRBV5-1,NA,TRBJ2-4,CASSLAVRTGGIQYF,TGCGCCAGCAGCTTGGCCGTACGGACGGGCGGCATTCAGTACTTC
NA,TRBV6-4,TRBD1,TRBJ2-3,CASSPGTEPDTQYF,TGTGCCAGCAGCCCCGGGACAGAGCCAGATACGCAGTATTTT
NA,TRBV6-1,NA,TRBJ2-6,CASSPFTGANVLTF,TGTGCCAGCAGCCCCTTCACTGGGGCCAACGTCCTGACTTTC
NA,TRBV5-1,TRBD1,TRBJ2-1,CASSLGRGWFF,TGCGCCAGCAGCTTGGGCAGGGGGTGGTTCTTC
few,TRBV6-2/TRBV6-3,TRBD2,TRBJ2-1,CASTTSGRGYNEQFF,TGTGCCAGCACGACTAGCGGGAGAGGATACAATGAGCAGTTCTTC
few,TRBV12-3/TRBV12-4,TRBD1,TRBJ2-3,CASSTTGTTDTQYF,TGTGCCAGCAGTACGACAGGGACCACAGATACGCAGTATTTT
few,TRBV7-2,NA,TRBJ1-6,CASSLTGLNNSPLHF,TGTGCCAGCAGCTTGACGGGACTTAATAATTCACCCCTCCACTTT
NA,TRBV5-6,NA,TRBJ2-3,CASSLYLGTTDTQYF,TGTGCCAGCAGCTTGTATCTGGGGACGACAGATACGCAGTATTTT
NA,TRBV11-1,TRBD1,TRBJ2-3,CASSPGTVRLGTQYF,TGTGCCAGCAGCCCCGGGACAGTGAGGTTGGGTACGCAGTATTTT
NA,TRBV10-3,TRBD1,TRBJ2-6,CATLGTGADSGANVLTF,TGTGCCACCCTAGGGACAGGGGCTGACTCTGGGGCCAACGTCCTGACTTTC
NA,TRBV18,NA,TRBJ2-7,CASSPNEGRMNEQYF,TGTGCCAGCTCACCTAACGAGGGGCGCATGAACGAGCAGTACTTC
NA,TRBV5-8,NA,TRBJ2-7,CASRLVYEQYF,TGTGCCAGCCGCTTGGTGTACGAGCAGTACTTC
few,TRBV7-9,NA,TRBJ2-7,CASSPRDQGGMPYEQYF,TGTGCCAGCAGCCCGAGGGACCAGGGAGGAATGCCCTACGAGCAGTACTTC
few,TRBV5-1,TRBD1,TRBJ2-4,CASSPYRGDGTKNIQYF,TGCGCCAGCAGCCCGTACAGGGGCGACGGGACCAAAAACATTCAGTACTTC
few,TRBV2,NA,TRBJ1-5,CASTGAQRNQPQHF,TGTGCCAGCACGGGGGCGCAGAGGAACCAGCCCCAGCATTTT
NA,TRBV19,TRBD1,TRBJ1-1,CASSIEGTGVTEAFF,TGTGCCAGTAGTATAGAGGGGACAGGGGTCACTGAAGCTTTCTTT
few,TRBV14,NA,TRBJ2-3,CASRDSGRTDTQYF,TGTGCCAGCAGGGACAGCGGACGCACAGATACGCAGTATTTT
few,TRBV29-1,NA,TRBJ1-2,CSAGTASDYGYTF,TGCAGCGCGGGGACGGCGTCGGACTATGGCTACACCTTC
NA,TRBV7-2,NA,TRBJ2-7,CASSLRGRQYF,TGTGCCAGCAGCTTACGCGGGCGGCAGTACTTC
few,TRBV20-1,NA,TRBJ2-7,CSAVPLPRSEQYF,TGCAGTGCTGTACCCCTTCCCCGTTCCGAGCAGTACTTC
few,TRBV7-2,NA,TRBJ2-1,CASSLDSKGGNEQFF,TGTGCCAGCAGCTTAGATTCCAAGGGCGGCAATGAGCAGTTCTTC
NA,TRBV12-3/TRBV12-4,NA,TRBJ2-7,CASSFPVVSLEQYF,TGTGCCAGCAGTTTCCCGGTAGTATCCCTCGAGCAGTACTTC
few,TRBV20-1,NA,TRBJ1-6,CSARDQEESSPLHF,TGCAGTGCTAGAGATCAGGAGGAAAGTTCACCCCTCCACTTT
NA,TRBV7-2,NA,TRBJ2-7,CASSLSGQISYEQYF,TGTGCCAGCAGCTTATCAGGCCAGATCTCCTACGAGCAGTACTTC
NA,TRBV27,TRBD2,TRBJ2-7,CASSPQYWAGDSYEQYF,TGTGCCAGCAGTCCCCAATATTGGGCGGGAGACTCCTACGAGCAGTACTTC
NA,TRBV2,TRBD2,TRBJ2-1,CASRFGTSDNNEQFF,TGTGCCAGCAGGTTTGGGACTAGCGACAACAATGAGCAGTTCTTC
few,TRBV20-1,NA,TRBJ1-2,CSGRDGTNYGYTF,TGCAGCGGGAGGGACGGCACTAACTATGGCTACACCTTC
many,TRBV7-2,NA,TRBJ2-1,CASSLDREWYNEQFF,TGTGCCAGCAGCTTAGACCGGGAATGGTACAATGAGCAGTTCTTC
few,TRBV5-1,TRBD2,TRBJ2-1,CASSFTGLGTYNEQFF,TGCGCCAGCAGCTTTACGGGACTAGGGACCTACAATGAGCAGTTCTTC
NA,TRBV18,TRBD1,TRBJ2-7,CASSLEGQGRYEQYF,TGTGCCAGCTCACTCGAGGGACAGGGGCGCTACGAGCAGTACTTC